This paragraph covers one TCR beta chain sequence. Its antigen is undetermined. The entry originates in a study of T cell responses to AZD1222 COVID-19 vaccine. Study-wide results and caveats: With dominance at 160-218 and 743-854, vaccine-associated CD4 TCRs spanned spike. Only a handful of AZD1222 recipients, several in all, had baseline seropositivity. White British people made up most donors, females outnumbered males, and clonal diversity was possibly underestimated. Scientists sampled the repertoires only once the peak T cell response had passed.

Clones were read by immunoSEQ multiplex PCR, and TCRdb kept only the in-frame ones, dropping some. The table shows roughly 67,000 clones, with roughly 90% occurring only once. This CDR3 spans 9 amino acids. From germline, CDR1 is KGHDR and CDR2 SFDVKD. Trimming took 5 bases from V and 9 from J, leaving 1 base between them. The J gene is TRBJ2-1, the V gene TRBV24-1; D call uncertain. This TCR was recovered from an adult in good health. The specimen was peripheral blood, collected on day 0 of AZD1222 vaccination. The CDR3 DNA reads TGTGCCACCAGTGTTGAGCAGTTCTTC. Its protein is CATSVEQFF.